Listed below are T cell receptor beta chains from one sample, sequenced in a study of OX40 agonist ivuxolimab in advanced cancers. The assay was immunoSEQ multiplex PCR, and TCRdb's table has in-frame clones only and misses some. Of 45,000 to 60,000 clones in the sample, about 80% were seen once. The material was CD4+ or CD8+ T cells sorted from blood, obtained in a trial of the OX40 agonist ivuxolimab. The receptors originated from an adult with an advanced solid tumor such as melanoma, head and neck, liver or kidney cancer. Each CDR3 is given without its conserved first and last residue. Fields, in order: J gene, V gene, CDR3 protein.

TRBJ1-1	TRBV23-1	ASNQGVQGAGNTEAF
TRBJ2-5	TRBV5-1	ASSLDRTQY
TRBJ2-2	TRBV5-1	ASSLVLMNTGELF
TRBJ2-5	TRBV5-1	ASSLATGTQETQY
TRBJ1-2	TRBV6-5	ASRGRGGYGYT
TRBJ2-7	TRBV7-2	ASSLAGSGVEQY
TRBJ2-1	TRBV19	ASSPSLAISYNEQF
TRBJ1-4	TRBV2	ASTNPGGDRGKLF
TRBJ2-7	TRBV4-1	ASSGGADSYEQY
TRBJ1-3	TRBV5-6	ASTLGGFYGNTIY
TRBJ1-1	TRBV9	ASSQTRDRAEAF
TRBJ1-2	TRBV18	ASSPPSGRPYGYT
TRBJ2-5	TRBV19	ASSIGTGWTQY
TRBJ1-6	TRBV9	ASSTHGGGAGAYNSPLH
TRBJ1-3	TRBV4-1	ASSQVVVRSSGNTIY
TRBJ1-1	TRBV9	ASSFGRLNTEAF
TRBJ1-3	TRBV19	ASNRASGNTIY
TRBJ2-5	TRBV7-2	ASSLRVRETQY
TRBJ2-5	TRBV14	ASSQGTLGETQY
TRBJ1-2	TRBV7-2	ASSLGQGNYGYT
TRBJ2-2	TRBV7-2	ASSLVYGRANTGELF
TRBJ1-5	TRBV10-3	AISGSDRGNNQPQH
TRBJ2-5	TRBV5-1	ASSLSGSGSQETQY
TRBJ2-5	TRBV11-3	ASSLRAGQETQY
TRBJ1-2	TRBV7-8	ASSLDRGYGYT
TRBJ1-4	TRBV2	ASSAIGRVNEKLF
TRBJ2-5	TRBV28	ASKGGGNQETQY
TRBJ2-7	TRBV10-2	ASSDTDYEQY
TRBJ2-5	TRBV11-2	ASSTDRGGETQY
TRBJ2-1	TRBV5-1	ASSMGLAGASYNEQF
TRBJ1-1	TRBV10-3	AISEGRGGMNTEAF
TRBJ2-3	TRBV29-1	SAKPGQGVTDTQY
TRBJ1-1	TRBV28	ASSLYRRVSTEAF
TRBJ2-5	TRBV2	ASSASGVETQY
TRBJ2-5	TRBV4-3	ASSQDRRPETQY
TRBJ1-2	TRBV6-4	ASSEGSRTAIT
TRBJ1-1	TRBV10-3	AISESSQGASGTEAF
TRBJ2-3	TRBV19	ASSTNRRRTTDTQY
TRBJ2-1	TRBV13	ASSIWTGGTYNEQF
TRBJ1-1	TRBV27	ASSLSLRLQAF
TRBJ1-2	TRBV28	VTGRTNYGYT
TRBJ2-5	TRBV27	ASSPGGFEETQY
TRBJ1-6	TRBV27	ASSPLRGPMNSPLH
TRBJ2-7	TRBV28	ASRGTGRNEQY
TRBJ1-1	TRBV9	ASSPRASNTEAF
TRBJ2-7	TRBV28	ASSPTRIAGVTHEQY
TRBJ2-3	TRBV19	ASTSFGSGRPDTQY
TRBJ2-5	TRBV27	ASSRGPQETQY
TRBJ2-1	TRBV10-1	ASSGPGQAENEQF
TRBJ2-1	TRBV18	ASSPITSEEQF
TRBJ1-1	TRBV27	ASSPGGAGGTEAF
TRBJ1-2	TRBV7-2	ASSERGRYYGYT
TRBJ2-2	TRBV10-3	AIAGGNTGELF
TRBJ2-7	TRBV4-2	ASSQAPPGTPGGSQY
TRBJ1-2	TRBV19	ASRGTGTATNYGYT
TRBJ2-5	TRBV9	ASSGPGPQETQY
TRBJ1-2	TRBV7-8	ASSLDRAGYGYT